This TCR beta chain came from a study of shared clonotypes between healthy human individuals. With 5 bases removed from V and 1 base from J, the gap between germline ends came to 9 bases. From germline, CDR1 is SGHRS and CDR2 YFSETQ. The CDR3 sequence is 13 residues long. The method was immunoSEQ multiplex PCR; TCRdb's version includes in-frame clones alone and lacks a portion of them. The repertoire holds more than 2,000,000 clones, with approximately 94% as singletons. The TCR sequence derives from a man aged 18 to 29 in good health. The sequenced material came from naive CD4+ T cells sorted from blood. Subset defined: CD45RA+ positively selected. The V gene is TRBV5-1, the J gene TRBJ2-5; D tentatively fits TRBD1 or TRBD2 (5 bases each). CDR3 amino acids: CASRVGPQETQYF. The CDR3 DNA reads TGCGCCAGCAGAGTGGGACCCCAAGAGACCCAGTACTTC.